A single sample gave rise to the 27 T cell receptor beta chains below, sequenced in a study of T cell repertoires in cytomegalovirus infection. From the reads, TCRdb called clonotypes with MiXCR, one entry per CDR3 protein. The table includes around 300,000 distinct CDR3 sequences, about 20% detected once. What these receptors recognize is not known. The source material was cultured PBMCs, sampled from culture after CMV antigen stimulation. The receptors stem from a human donor in good health (CMV status not recorded). Some clones in this sample may be carry-over from other donors' samples.

This sequence joins TRBV7-6 and TRBJ2-1; 12 nucleotides match TRBD2. This CDR3 is 16 amino acids long. V shed 5 bases and J 7 bases; nucleotides not matched to a gene: 9. The germline gives CDR1 SGHVS, CDR2 FNYEAQ. CDR3 nucleotides: TGTGCCAGCAGCAACTACCTAGCGGGAGGGCCAAATGAGCAGTTCTTC. Protein sequence: CASSNYLAGGPNEQFF. Full variable domain (rest looked up from reference TRBV7-6 and TRBJ2-1): GAGVSQSPRYKVTKRGQDVALRCDPISGHVSLYWYRQALGQGPEFLTYFNYEAQQDKSGLPNDRFSAERPEGSISTLTIQRTEQRDSAMYRCASSNYLAGGPNEQFFGPGTRLTVL.

The J gene is TRBJ2-3, the V gene TRBV6-6, with TRBD2 identical over 8 bases. In germline, CDR1 is MNHNY, CDR2 SVGAGI (reference sequence). V shed 2 bases, J shed 2 bases, and the junction held 6 bases outside the gene matches. The length of the CDR3 is 16 residues. The DNA for the CDR3 is TGTGCCAGCAGTTACACGGGAGGGGGGACCACAGATACGCAGTATTTT. Protein product: CASSYTGGGTTDTQYF.

This rearrangement joins TRBV7-2 to TRBJ1-2; D gene unclear. With 5 bases removed from V and 7 bases from J, the gap between germline ends came to 8 bases. This CDR3 is built from 11 residues. CDR1 and CDR2 (germline): SGHTA, FQGNSA. This CDR3 is CASSPRSGYTF. The CDR3 DNA is TGTGCCAGCAGCCCCCGCAGTGGCTACACCTTC.

J is TRBJ2-2 and V is TRBV11-3, with D perhaps matching TRBD2 (6 bases). The germline V gene encodes CDR1 SGHNT and CDR2 YENEEA. CDR3 length: 16 amino acids. Trimming cost V 4 bases and J 2 bases, with 14 bases left between them. The CDR3 region has the DNA TGTGCCAGCAGCTCTGCAAGGAGGGAAAACACCGGGGAGCTGTTTTTT. Its protein product is CASSSARRENTGELFF.

This clonotype was seen a single time. This chain joins TRBV5-1 and TRBJ2-7; a weak D match, TRBD2 (6 bases). The CDR3 totals 15 residues. Germline V gene sequence: CDR1 SGHRS, CDR2 YFSETQ. V dropped 2 bases and J dropped 3 bases, with 15 bases sitting between them. The CDR3 reads CASSFNSGSLYEQYF. CDR3 coding DNA: TGCGCCAGCAGCTTTAACAGCGGGTCCCTCTACGAGCAGTACTTC.

This clonotype was observed at least ten times. The V gene is TRBV7-8, the J gene TRBJ1-1; the match to TRBD1 covers 7 bases. The trim removed 7 bases at V and 11 bases at J, leaving 16 bases unmatched. CDR3 length: 14 amino acids. The V gene's germline CDR1 is SGHVS and CDR2 FQNEAQ. CDR3 in amino acids: CASTITGTAGEAFF. CDR3 DNA sequence: TGTGCCAGCACCATCACCGGGACAGCGGGTGAGGCTTTCTTT.

This clonotype has a handful of counts. This sequence joins TRBV5-4 and TRBJ1-2; 8 bases are a match to TRBD1. This CDR3 spans 13 amino acids. The ends lost 5 bases at V and 7 bases at J; junction bases unmatched: 7. Per germline, CDR1 SGHNT and CDR2 YYREEE (reference sequence). CDR3 bases: TGTGCCAGCAGGGAGACAGGGGAGGGTGGCTACACCTTC. Translation gives CASRETGEGGYTF.

J is TRBJ2-1 and V is TRBV2, with TRBD2 matching over 7 bases. V lost 6 bases, J lost 3 bases, and 14 bases stayed unmatched. The CDR3 has 17 amino acids. In germline, CDR1 is SNHLY, CDR2 FYNNEI. The CDR3 loop is CASSDSEGGRYYNEQFF. The DNA for the CDR3 is TGTGCCAGCAGCGACTCTGAGGGAGGGAGATACTACAATGAGCAGTTCTTC.

Many counts were recorded for this clonotype. The chain recombines TRBV4-1 with TRBJ1-1; D gene unclear. CDR3 length equals 15 residues. Deletions cut 5 bases from V and 1 base from J, with 14 bases between. Germline loops: CDR1 MGHRA, CDR2 YSYEKL. The CDR3 loop is CASSGLGISNTEAFF. The CDR3 coding sequence is TGCGCCAGCAGCGGACTGGGGATTTCGAACACTGAAGCTTTCTTT.

J is TRBJ2-7 and V is TRBV4-1; 9 bases line up with TRBD2. The CDR3 contains 15 residues. CDR1 is MGHRA, CDR2 YSYEKL, per germline. J was trimmed by 4 bases and V by 5 bases; bases with no gene match: 9. For the CDR3, the DNA is TGCGCCAGCAGCGGGGGGTCAGCGGGGGGATACGAGCAGTACTTC. Translated: CASSGGSAGGYEQYF.

The rearrangement links TRBV28 to TRBJ1-1; TRBD1 matches at 7 bases. Unmatched junction bases numbered 2, after V lost 2 bases and J lost 2 bases. The CDR3 length is 14 residues. Germline V gives CDR1 MDHEN, CDR2 SYDVKM. The CDR3 nucleotides read TGTGCCAGCAGTTTAGGGACAGATAACACTGAAGCTTTCTTT. Protein sequence: CASSLGTDNTEAFF.

This clonotype was seen many times. This sequence joins TRBV12-3 or TRBV12-4 and TRBJ1-5; tentatively, D is TRBD1 (6 bases). V was cut by 2 bases and J by 7 bases, with 21 bases left in between. This CDR3 comprises 17 residues. The CDR3 DNA follows: TGTGCCAGCAGTTTAACGCGGTTTCCCCAGGGGAGCCAGCCCCAGCATTTT. This gives the protein CASSLTRFPQGSQPQHF.

The V call is TRBV12-3 or TRBV12-4, the J call TRBJ1-5; TRBD1 matches at 8 bases. Trimming took 5 bases from V and 6 from J; bases not matched to a gene: 6. The CDR3 is 14 amino acids. CDR3 sequence: CASSPGQGSQPQHF. CDR3 nucleotides: TGTGCCAGCAGTCCCGGACAGGGTAGTCAGCCCCAGCATTTT.

The chain combines TRBV5-6 with TRBJ2-1, with TRBD2 identical over 8 bases. With 4 bases clipped from V and 2 bases from J, the junction kept 11 bases outside the gene matches. This CDR3 has 17 amino acids. Germline values: CDR1 SGHDT, CDR2 YYEEEE. CDR3 protein: CASSPSRGRITYNEQFF. DNA for the CDR3: TGTGCCAGCAGCCCCTCTCGCGGGAGGATCACCTACAATGAGCAGTTCTTC.

This clonotype was found a few times. The chain couples TRBV5-1 to TRBJ1-1, with 7 bases lining up with TRBD1. CDR3 length: 13 residues. The germline V gene encodes CDR1 SGHRS and CDR2 YFSETQ. The trim removed 4 bases at V and 10 bases at J, leaving 10 bases unmatched. The CDR3 is CASSLPSDRIAFF. The CDR3 DNA is TGCGCCAGCAGCCTCCCCTCGGACAGGATAGCTTTCTTT. The whole variable domain, filled in from reference TRBV5-1 and TRBJ1-1, reads KAGVTQTPRYLIKTRGQQVTLSCSPISGHRSVSWYQQTPGQGLQFLFEYFSETQRNKGNFPGRFSGRQFSNSRSEMNVSTLELGDSALYLCASSLPSDRIAFFGQGTRLTVV.

On this clonotype itself: A junction end diverges from the germline sequence, so it may reflect a read error. The chain couples TRBV12-3 or TRBV12-4 to TRBJ2-1; D not certain. The CDR3 spans 13 residues. CDR3 sequence reads: CASTLRLAGEQFF. As DNA, the CDR3 is TGTGCCAGCACTTTAAGGTTAGCTGGAGAGCAGTTCTTC.

The chain couples TRBV20-1 to TRBJ2-7; D is unclear. Germline CDR1 DFQATT, CDR2 SNEGSKA (reference sequence). V was clipped by 0 bases and J by 6 bases, with 15 bases between them. This CDR3 contains 14 residues. The CDR3 loop is CSARDAGSVSEQYF. CDR3 nucleotide sequence: TGCAGTGCTAGAGATGCCGGGTCTGTCTCCGAGCAGTACTTC.

This clonotype was counted at least ten times. The rearrangement joins TRBV6-2 or TRBV6-3 to TRBJ2-2; D call uncertain. Germline loops: CDR1 MNHEY, CDR2 SVGEGT. The CDR3 loop spans 13 amino acids. Trimming removed 2 bases at V and 3 bases at J, with 4 bases between. CDR3 nucleotides: TGTGCCAGCAGTTACACAGACACCGGGGAGCTGTTTTTT. Translation gives CASSYTDTGELFF.

The chain employs TRBV15 and TRBJ2-1; 11 bases line up with TRBD1. V lost 1 base to trimming and J lost 7 bases; unmatched junction nucleotides: 3. The germline V gene has CDR1 LNHNV and CDR2 YYDKDF (reference sequence). The CDR3 is made up of 15 amino acids. The DNA of the CDR3 is TGTGCCACCAGCAGAGTGGGGACAGGGGGGAATGAGCAGTTCTTC. It yields the protein CATSRVGTGGNEQFF.

The chain links TRBV19 to TRBJ1-2; no clear D gene. V lost 0 bases and J lost 5, with 13 bases in between. Per germline, CDR1 LNHDA and CDR2 SQIVND (reference sequence). The CDR3 has 15 amino acids. The chain's CDR3 is CASSIEASVDYGYTF. In DNA, the CDR3 is TGTGCCAGTAGTATAGAGGCCAGCGTGGATTATGGCTACACCTTC.

This clonotype turned up a few times. J is TRBJ2-1 and V is TRBV27; 7 nucleotides line up with TRBD2. The CDR3 runs 17 residues. The V gene end was trimmed by 2 bases and the J gene end by 0 bases; junction bases not matched to a gene: 7. The germline CDR1 and CDR2 sequences are MNHEY and SMNVEV (reference sequence). The CDR3 sequence: CASSLGSGPPSYNEQFF. Written as DNA, the CDR3 is TGTGCCAGCAGTTTAGGTAGCGGGCCCCCCTCCTACAATGAGCAGTTCTTC.

This clonotype was found a few times. The chain joins TRBV6-1 to TRBJ2-2; D might be TRBD2 (5 bases). The CDR3 is 15 residues long. The germline V gene encodes CDR1 MNHNS and CDR2 SASEGT. V gave up 7 bases and J gave up 7 bases, with 19 bases separating them. The CDR3: CASNAPSRGNGELFF. CDR3 nucleotide sequence: TGTGCCAGCAATGCCCCTTCCCGGGGTAACGGGGAGCTGTTTTTT.

For this clonotype: One end of the junction does not line up with germline, which may come from a read error. The chain carries TRBV7-2 and TRBJ2-1; no definite D call. CDR1 is SGHTA, CDR2 FQGNSA, per germline. This CDR3 region has 13 residues. CDR3 in DNA: TGTGCCAGCAGCTTAATTGTAGACAAGGAGCAGTTCTTC. This codes for CASSLIVDKEQFF.

This clonotype was observed a few times. The chain joins TRBV14 to TRBJ2-5, with 13 bases fitting TRBD2. In germline, CDR1 is SGHDN, CDR2 FVKESK. V trimming: 4 bases; J trimming: 1 base; junction bases outside the gene matches: 6. The CDR3 covers 17 residues. In DNA, the CDR3 is TGTGCCAGCAGCCCTTGGACTAGCGGGAGATCCCAAGAGACCCAGTACTTC. Translating gives CASSPWTSGRSQETQYF.

The J gene is TRBJ1-1, the V gene TRBV7-2, with no clear D. V was shortened by 2 bases and J by 5 bases, with 12 bases between the two germline ends. The CDR3 loop spans 14 amino acids. Germline CDR1 reads SGHTA; CDR2 reads FQGNSA. The CDR3 is CASSLFKPTTEAFF. CDR3 in DNA: TGTGCCAGCAGCTTATTCAAACCTACTACTGAAGCTTTCTTT.

The CDR3 sequence: CASRAVPGLGELFF. The CDR3 nucleotides are TGTGCCAGCCGAGCGGTACCGGGGCTCGGGGAGCTGTTTTTT. This sequence joins TRBV2 and TRBJ2-2; possibly TRBD1 or TRBD2 for D (5 bases each). The CDR3 has 14 amino acids. The V gene's germline CDR1 is SNHLY and CDR2 FYNNEI. The V and J ends lost 8 bases and 7 bases respectively, with 17 bases between them. Drawing the rest from reference TRBV2 and TRBJ2-2, the complete variable domain is EPEVTQTPSHQVTQMGQEVILRCVPISNHLYFYWYRQILGQKVEFLVSFYNNEISEKSEIFDDQFSVERPDGSNFTLKIRSTKLEDSAMYFCASRAVPGLGELFFGEGSRLTVL.

In its sample, this clonotype was seen many times. The chain recombines TRBV7-2 with TRBJ1-2; TRBD1 matches 7 bases. This CDR3 has 13 amino acids. The J segment lost 6 bases and the V segment lost 3 bases, leaving 4 bases of the junction unmatched. Looked up from germline, CDR1 is SGHTA and CDR2 is FQGNSA. The CDR3 loop reads CASSFDRENGYTF. DNA for the CDR3: TGTGCCAGCAGCTTCGACAGGGAGAATGGCTACACCTTC.